The clone carrying this T cell receptor (beta chain) showed up many times. The record originates from a study of Graves' ophthalmopathy and Graves' hyperthyroidism. RNA transcripts were the source from which TCR beta CDR3 regions were amplified. Following a first-round RT-PCR that used HTBI primers, a second-round multiplex PCR was carried out. One entry per CDR3 protein, called by TCRdb with MiXCR from the multiplex PCR reads. Among roughly 400,000 distinct CDR3 sequences listed, 15% were seen once. Deletions cut 1 base from V and 5 bases from J, with 21 bases between. Germline-derived CDR1 and CDR2 are SGHRS and YFSETQ. This CDR3 has 17 amino acids.

The TCR originated in a woman aged 18-30 years with stable Graves' hyperthyroidism. This chain uses TRBV5-1 with TRBJ1-2; a possible D gene is TRBD1 (5 bases). Sequencing was carried out using peripheral blood. CDR3 residues: CASSLRARASEGYGYTF. The CDR3 coding sequence is TGCGCCAGCAGCTTGAGGGCCAGGGCTAGTGAAGGGTATGGCTACACCTTC.